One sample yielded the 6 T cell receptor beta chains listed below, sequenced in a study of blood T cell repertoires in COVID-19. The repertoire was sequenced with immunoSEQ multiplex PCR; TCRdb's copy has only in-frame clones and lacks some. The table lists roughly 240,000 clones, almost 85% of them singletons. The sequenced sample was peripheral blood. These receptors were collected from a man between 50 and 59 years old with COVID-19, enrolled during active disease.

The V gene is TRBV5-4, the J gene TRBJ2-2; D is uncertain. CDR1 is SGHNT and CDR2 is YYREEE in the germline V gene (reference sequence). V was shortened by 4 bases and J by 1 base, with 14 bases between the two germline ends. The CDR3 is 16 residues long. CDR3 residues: CASSHVTGVNTGELFF. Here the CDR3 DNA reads TGTGCCAGCAGCCACGTCACGGGTGTGAACACCGGGGAGCTGTTTTTT.

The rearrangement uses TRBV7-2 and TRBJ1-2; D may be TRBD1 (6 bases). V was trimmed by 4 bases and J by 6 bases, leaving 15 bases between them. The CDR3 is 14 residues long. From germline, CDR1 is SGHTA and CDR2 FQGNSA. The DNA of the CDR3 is TGTGCCAGCAGCTCCAACTGGGACATCCATGGCTACACCTTC. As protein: CASSSNWDIHGYTF.

CDR3 sequence (DNA): TGTGCCAGCAGTAAAATACAGGGTTCGTACGAGCAGTACTTC. Translation: CASSKIQGSYEQYF. The chain joins TRBV27 to TRBJ2-7; possibly TRBD1 for D (6 bases). The CDR3 consists of 14 residues. CDR1 and CDR2 (germline): MNHEY, SMNVEV (reference sequence). Trimming shortened V by 5 bases and J by 4 bases, and 15 bases separated the two germline ends.

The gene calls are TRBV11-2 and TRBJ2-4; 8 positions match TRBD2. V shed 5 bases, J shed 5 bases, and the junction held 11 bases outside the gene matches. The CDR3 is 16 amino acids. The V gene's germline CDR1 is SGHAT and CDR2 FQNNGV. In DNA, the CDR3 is TGTGCCAGCAGCGATACCGGGACTAGTGTCCAAAACATTCAGTACTTC. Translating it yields CASSDTGTSVQNIQYF.

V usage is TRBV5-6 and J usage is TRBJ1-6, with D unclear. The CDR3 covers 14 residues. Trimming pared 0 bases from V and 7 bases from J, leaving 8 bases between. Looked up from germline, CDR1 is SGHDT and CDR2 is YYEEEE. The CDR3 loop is CASSLGQANSPLHF. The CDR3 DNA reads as TGTGCCAGCAGCTTGGGGCAGGCGAATTCACCCCTCCACTTT.

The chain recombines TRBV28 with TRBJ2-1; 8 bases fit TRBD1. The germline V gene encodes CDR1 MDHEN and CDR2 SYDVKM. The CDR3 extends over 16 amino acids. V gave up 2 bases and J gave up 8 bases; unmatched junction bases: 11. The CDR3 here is CASSLTPGQAIDEQFF. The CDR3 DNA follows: TGTGCCAGCAGTTTAACTCCGGGACAGGCCATAGATGAGCAGTTCTTC.